One T cell receptor beta chain is described in this entry. The CDR3 length is 13 residues. CDR1 is LGHNT, CDR2 FRNRAP, per germline. J lost 5 bases, V lost 6 bases, and 6 bases had no gene match. As originally analysed: From reference gene primer amplification, estimates of nucleated cell counts were derived. Sequencing used immunoSEQ multiplex PCR; TCRdb keeps in-frame clones, though not all of them. The D gene and trimming were derived from the DNA, and the V and J assignments and clone size from that table. The sample lists about 270,000 clones, approximately 85% seen once, with approximately 9% in the top ten. All enrollees were about 18 to 100 years old and from roughly 26 US areas. Clinical history reported by participants formed the basis on which cohorts were assigned. This sample is drawn from a study of blood T cell repertoires in COVID-19.

The clonotype was recovered from a woman aged 45-59 years with acute COVID-19. The specimen sequenced was PBMCs or T cells enriched from blood (not recorded which). V and J are TRBV12-5 and TRBJ1-1, with 7 bases matching TRBD1. As DNA, the CDR3 is TGTGCTAGTGGACCAGACAGGGTAACTGAAGCTTTCTTT. Its translation is CASGPDRVTEAFF.